These 23 T cell receptor beta chains came from one sample sequenced in a study of control samples from healthy donors and cancer patients. TCRdb's copy holds only in-frame clones and misses some; the assay was immunoSEQ multiplex PCR. This table has roughly 50,000 clones, 85% to 95% appearing once. Sequencing was performed on blood. The receptor source for this set is a man younger than 45 in good health.

This chain connects TRBV28 to TRBJ1-2, with 7 nucleotides matching TRBD1. Germline CDR1 reads MDHEN; CDR2 reads SYDVKM. CDR3 size: 14 residues. Unmatched junction bases numbered 5, after V lost 4 bases and J lost 3 bases. In DNA form, the CDR3 reads TGTGCCAGCAGTTCCCCGGGACAGTACTATGGCTACACCTTC. Translated: CASSSPGQYYGYTF.

This sequence joins TRBV19 and TRBJ2-3; possibly TRBD2 for D (6 bases). The germline CDR1 and CDR2 sequences are LNHDA and SQIVND (reference sequence). This CDR3 spans 14 amino acids. The V end lost 5 bases, the J end lost 2 bases, and 11 bases lay between the germline ends. The CDR3 DNA reads TGTGCCAGTAGTCGAGGGGACTTCACAGATACGCAGTATTTT. Protein product: CASSRGDFTDTQYF. Supplemented by reference TRBV19 and TRBJ2-3, the full variable domain reads DGGITQSPKYLFRKEGQNVTLSCEQNLNHDAMYWYRQDPGQGLRLIYYSQIVNDFQKGDIAEGYSVSREKKESFPLTVTSAQKNPTAFYLCASSRGDFTDTQYFGPGTRLTVL.

The chain has TRBV10-3 and TRBJ2-7; 11 bases are shared with TRBD2. Germline CDR1 reads ENHRY; CDR2 reads SYGVKD. V lost 6 bases, J lost 7 bases, and 2 bases stayed unmatched. The CDR3 runs 12 residues. CDR3 loop: CAIRRTSGEQYF. The CDR3 coding sequence is TGTGCCATCAGGAGGACTAGCGGGGAGCAGTACTTC.

The CDR3 region has the DNA TGTGCCAGCAGTGACTCAGCAGGTCCTAATGAAAAACTGTTTTTT. Protein product: CASSDSAGPNEKLFF. This sequence joins TRBV6-4 and TRBJ1-4; D is ambiguous. CDR1 and CDR2 (germline): MRHNA, SNTAGT. V was shortened by 0 bases and J by 3 bases, with 8 bases between the two germline ends. This CDR3 spans 15 amino acids.

The chain links TRBV7-3 to TRBJ2-3, with D hard to call. Germline V CDR1 and CDR2: SGHTA, FQGTGA. The CDR3 totals 13 residues. Trimming pared 4 bases from V and 2 bases from J, leaving 7 bases between. The CDR3 nucleotides read TGTGCCAGCAGCTCCCCCACCACAGATACGCAGTATTTT. Amino acids: CASSSPTTDTQYF.

CDR3 DNA sequence: TGTGCCAGCAGTTACGAGGGGGCTTGGTCTAATGAAAAACTGTTTTTT. It translates to CASSYEGAWSNEKLFF. The rearrangement links TRBV6-6 to TRBJ1-4; 7 bases align to TRBD1. This CDR3 has 16 residues. V lost 2 bases, J lost 3 bases, and 6 bases stayed unmatched. Germline loops: CDR1 MNHNY, CDR2 SVGAGI (reference sequence).

The chain couples TRBV7-3 to TRBJ1-1; D may be TRBD1 (6 bases). The CDR3 length is 12 residues. Trimming cost V 6 bases and J 8 bases, with 13 bases left between them. The germline gives CDR1 SGHTA, CDR2 FQGTGA. CDR3 residues: CASSPGAGEAFF. The CDR3, as DNA: TGTGCCAGCAGTCCAGGGGCGGGGGAAGCTTTCTTT.

This chain uses TRBV5-1 with TRBJ2-1; TRBD2 agrees at 10 bases. The CDR3 is 15 amino acids. In germline, CDR1 is SGHRS, CDR2 YFSETQ. Unmatched junction bases numbered 3, after V lost 4 bases and J lost 2 bases. The CDR3 region has the DNA TGCGCCAGCAGCCAGACTAGCGGGCCCTACAATGAGCAGTTCTTC. Its protein is CASSQTSGPYNEQFF.

The chain combines TRBV28 with TRBJ1-1, with 8 bases that match TRBD1. Germline CDR1 MDHEN, CDR2 SYDVKM. After removal of 4 bases from V and 5 bases from J, the junction contained 3 bases not matched to a gene. There are 13 residues in the CDR3. The CDR3 nucleotides are TGTGCCAGCAGTTCAGGGGGCTGGACTGAAGCTTTCTTT. The encoded protein is CASSSGGWTEAFF.

This chain uses TRBV5-6 with TRBJ2-7; the match to TRBD1 covers 7 bases. CDR1 is SGHDT, CDR2 YYEEEE, per germline. This CDR3 is 14 amino acids long. V lost 4 bases to trimming and J lost 0 bases; unmatched junction nucleotides: 4. As DNA, the CDR3 is TGTGCCAGCAGCCCCGACAGGGACTCCTACGAGCAGTACTTC. It is translated as CASSPDRDSYEQYF.

The V and J genes are TRBV15 and TRBJ1-6; D gene ambiguous. Germline CDR1 and CDR2: LNHNV and YYDKDF (reference sequence). The CDR3 has 15 amino acids. V was pared by 0 bases and J by 7 bases, with 10 bases between. CDR3 sequence reads: CATSRDAGANSPLHF. CDR3 coding DNA: TGTGCCACCAGCAGAGATGCGGGCGCGAATTCACCCCTCCACTTT.

The chain employs TRBV3-1 (or the pseudogene TRBV3-2) and TRBJ2-5, with 10 bases identical to TRBD2. CDR3 size: 16 residues. From germline, CDR1 is LGHDT and CDR2 YNNKEL (reference sequence). V trimming: 0 bases; J trimming: 5 bases; junction bases outside the gene matches: 6. CDR3 sequence reads: CASSQELAGEWETQYF. DNA of the CDR3: TGTGCCAGCAGCCAAGAGCTAGCGGGGGAATGGGAGACCCAGTACTTC.

V is TRBV18 and J is TRBJ1-5; D perhaps matches TRBD1 (5 bases). The CDR3 contains 14 residues. The V gene lost 1 base and the J gene lost 4 bases, with 8 bases spanning the gap. CDR1 and CDR2 from the germline V gene are KGHSH and LQKENI. CDR3 sequence: CASSPRDGNQPQHF. The CDR3 DNA sequence: TGTGCCAGCTCACCACGGGACGGGAATCAGCCCCAGCATTTT.

The chain uses TRBV7-2 and TRBJ1-4, with TRBD1 matching over 10 bases. The V gene end was trimmed by 0 bases and the J gene end by 6 bases; junction bases not matched to a gene: 1. The V gene's germline CDR1 is SGHTA and CDR2 FQGNSA. This CDR3 is built from 15 residues. DNA of the CDR3: TGTGCCAGCAGCTTAGCGGGACAGGGGTATGAAAAACTGTTTTTT. Protein product: CASSLAGQGYEKLFF.

This chain connects TRBV30 to TRBJ1-4, with no clear D. The germline CDR1 and CDR2 sequences are GTSNPN and SVGIG (reference sequence). The CDR3 is made up of 12 amino acids. V was trimmed by 0 bases and J by 1 base, leaving 0 bases between them. CDR3 region: CAWSVTNEKLFF. The CDR3 DNA reads as TGTGCCTGGAGTGTAACTAATGAAAAACTGTTTTTT.

This chain joins TRBV9 and TRBJ1-6, with 9 bases lining up with TRBD1. There are 15 residues in the CDR3. V gave up 3 bases and J gave up 10 bases; unmatched junction bases: 8. The germline gives CDR1 SGDLS, CDR2 YYNGEE. CDR3 amino acids: CASSGRTGEESPLHF. For the CDR3, the DNA is TGTGCCAGCAGCGGCCGGACAGGGGAGGAATCACCCCTCCACTTT. Full variable domain (outside the CDR3, taken from reference TRBV9 and TRBJ1-6): DSGVTQTPKHLITATGQRVTLRCSPRSGDLSVYWYQQSLDQGLQFLIQYYNGEERAKGNILERFSAQQFPDLHSELNLSSLELGDSALYFCASSGRTGEESPLHFGNGTRLTVT.

V and J are TRBV5-1 and TRBJ2-1; 11 bases align to TRBD2. Germline CDR1 is SGHRS and CDR2 is YFSETQ. Germline trimming cut 0 bases from V and 6 bases from J; bases unmatched to any gene: 2. The CDR3 consists of 15 residues. The CDR3 is CASSLALAGGNEQFF. The CDR3 nucleotides are TGCGCCAGCAGCTTGGCCCTAGCGGGAGGCAATGAGCAGTTCTTC.

The chain employs TRBV7-9 and TRBJ1-4; 9 bases fit TRBD1. The CDR3 is made up of 14 amino acids. J was trimmed by 5 bases and V by 11 bases; bases with no gene match: 9. Germline CDR1 reads SEHNR; CDR2 reads FQNEAQ (reference sequence). The CDR3 here is CAGSPGTGNEKLFF. The CDR3 DNA is TGTGCCGGATCCCCCGGGACAGGGAATGAAAAACTGTTTTTT.

V and J are TRBV3-1 (or the pseudogene TRBV3-2) and TRBJ1-1; D remains ambiguous. The CDR3 consists of 13 residues. Trimming pared 1 base from V and 6 bases from J, leaving 9 bases between. Germline CDR1 and CDR2: LGHDT and YNNKEL (reference sequence). Written as DNA, the CDR3 is TGTGCCAGCAGCCAAGTTGGGCCGGCTGAAGCTTTCTTT. It specifies CASSQVGPAEAFF.

J is TRBJ2-5 and V is TRBV9; a possible D gene is TRBD1 (6 bases). Trimming removed 0 bases at V and 0 bases at J, with 12 bases between. CDR1 SGDLS and CDR2 YYNGEE come from the germline V gene. This CDR3 region has 16 residues. CDR3 bases: TGTGCCAGCAGCGTAGCTGAGGGGGAGTACCAAGAGACCCAGTACTTC. Translated, it gives CASSVAEGEYQETQYF.

The chain employs TRBV5-1 and TRBJ2-6, with 7 bases aligning to TRBD1. The germline V gene has CDR1 SGHRS and CDR2 YFSETQ. The V gene end was trimmed by 4 bases and the J gene end by 0 bases; junction bases not matched to a gene: 10. The CDR3 has 18 residues. In DNA form, the CDR3 reads TGCGCCAGCAGCACCGGACAGGAAATTCTCTCTGGGGCCAACGTCCTGACTTTC. This codes for CASSTGQEILSGANVLTF.

V is TRBV6-5 and J is TRBJ2-7; 9 bases agree with TRBD2. The V gene end was trimmed by 6 bases and the J gene end by 5 bases; junction bases not matched to a gene: 5. CDR1 is MNHEY, CDR2 SVGAGI, per germline. The length of the CDR3 is 13 residues. In nucleotides, the CDR3 is TGTGCCAGCAGGGGGACTAGCCGCAACGAGCAGTACTTC. This sequence encodes CASRGTSRNEQYF.

The chain links TRBV9 to TRBJ1-1; maybe TRBD1 (5 bases). In germline, CDR1 is SGDLS, CDR2 YYNGEE. V was trimmed by 4 bases and J by 2 bases, leaving 15 bases between them. The CDR3 extends over 15 amino acids. CDR3 sequence (DNA): TGTGCCAGCAGCCCAATGGGGGGGACCAACACTGAAGCTTTCTTT. Translating it yields CASSPMGGTNTEAFF.